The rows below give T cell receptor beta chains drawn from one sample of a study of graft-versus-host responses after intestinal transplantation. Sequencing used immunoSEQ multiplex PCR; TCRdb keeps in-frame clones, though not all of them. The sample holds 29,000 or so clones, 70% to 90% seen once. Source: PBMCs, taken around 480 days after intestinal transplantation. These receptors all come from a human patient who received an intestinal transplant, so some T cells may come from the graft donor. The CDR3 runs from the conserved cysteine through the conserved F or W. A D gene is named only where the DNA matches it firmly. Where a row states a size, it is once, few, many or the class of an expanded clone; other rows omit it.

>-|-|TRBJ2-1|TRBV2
TGTGCCAGCACAATAGCTGAATGGAATGAGCAGTTCTTC
CASTIAEWNEQFF
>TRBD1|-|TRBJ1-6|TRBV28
TGTGCCAGCAGTTTACCGACAGGGAATAATTCACCCCTCCACTTT
CASSLPTGNNSPLHF
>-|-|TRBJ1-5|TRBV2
TGTGCCAGCAGTGAACGTCTTGGGCCCTCCTATAGCAATCAGCCCCAGCATTTT
CASSERLGPSYSNQPQHF
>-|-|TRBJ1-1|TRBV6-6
TGTGCCAGCAGTTACTCGGGGGTCGCTTTCTTT
CASSYSGVAFF
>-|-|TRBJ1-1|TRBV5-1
TGCGCCAGCAGCTTGGTCGGGGCCAACACTGAAGCTTTCTTT
CASSLVGANTEAFF
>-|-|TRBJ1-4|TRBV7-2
TGTGCCAGCAGCTTAGCCCCGGGGGAAAAACTGTTTTTT
CASSLAPGEKLFF
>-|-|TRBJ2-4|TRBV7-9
TGTGCCAGCAGCCCCTTAGCCAAAAACATTCAGTACTTC
CASSPLAKNIQYF
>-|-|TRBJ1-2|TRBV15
TGTGCCACCAGCAGTCAAGGCGCATTGGACTATGGCTACACCTTC
CATSSQGALDYGYTF
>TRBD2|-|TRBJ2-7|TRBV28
TGTGCCAGCAGTTTATTTGTCGCTAGCGGGAGTTCGTACGAGCAGTACTTC
CASSLFVASGSSYEQYF
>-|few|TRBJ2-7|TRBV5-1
TGCGCCAGCAGCCCACGACAGGCCCCCTACGAGCAGTACTTC
CASSPRQAPYEQYF
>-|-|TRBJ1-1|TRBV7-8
TGTGCCAGCAGCTTAGACCAGGTCACTGAAGCTTTCTTT
CASSLDQVTEAFF
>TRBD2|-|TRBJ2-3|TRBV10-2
TGCGCCAGCAGCCAAAGCGGGGGGGCAGATACGCAGTATTTT
CASSQSGGADTQYF
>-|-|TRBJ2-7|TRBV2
TGTGCCAGCAGCCCCGTTTACCACGAGCAGTACTTC
CASSPVYHEQYF
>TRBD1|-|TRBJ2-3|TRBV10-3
TGTGCCATCAAGGGGGCTAGCACAGATACGCAGTATTTT
CAIKGASTDTQYF
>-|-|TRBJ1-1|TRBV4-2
TGTGCCAGCAGCTTAGCCACCATGAACACTGAAGCTTTCTTT
CASSLATMNTEAFF
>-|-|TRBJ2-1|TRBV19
TGTGCCAGTAGTATTGCAAGCGGAGCTTACAATGAGCAGTTCTTC
CASSIASGAYNEQFF
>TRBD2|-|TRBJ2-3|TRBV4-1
TGCGCCAGCAGCCGCCCACTAGCGGGGGGCACAGATACGCAGTATTTT
CASSRPLAGGTDTQYF
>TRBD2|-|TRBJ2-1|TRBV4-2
TGTGCCAGCAGCCAAGATACTAGCGGGAGGGCCTACAATGAGCAGTTCTTC
CASSQDTSGRAYNEQFF
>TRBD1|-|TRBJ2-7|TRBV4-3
TGCGCCAGCAGCCAAGACGAGAGACAGGGAAAGTACGAGCAGTACTTC
CASSQDERQGKYEQYF
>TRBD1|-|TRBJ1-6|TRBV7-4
TGTGCCAGCAGCTTAGGGACAGGGTTTGACTATAATTCACCCCTCCACTTT
CASSLGTGFDYNSPLHF
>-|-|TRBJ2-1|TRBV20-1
TGCAGTGCTCGAGAGTACAATGAGCAGTTCTTC
CSAREYNEQFF
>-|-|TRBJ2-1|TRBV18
TGTGCCAGCTCACCACGCAGGGAGCCCTACAATGAGCAGTTCTTC
CASSPRREPYNEQFF
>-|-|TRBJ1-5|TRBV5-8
TGTGCCAGCCCCAGGGGCCCATGGCGGGAGCCCCAGCATTTT
CASPRGPWREPQHF
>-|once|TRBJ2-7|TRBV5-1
TGCGCCAGCAGCTTGGACAGGACCCACTACGAGCAGTACTTC
CASSLDRTHYEQYF
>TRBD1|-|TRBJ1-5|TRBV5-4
TGTGCCAGCAGCTTGGACCTACAGGGGTGGAATAGCAATCAGCCCCAGCATTTT
CASSLDLQGWNSNQPQHF
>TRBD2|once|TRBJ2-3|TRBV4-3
TGCGCCAGCAGCCAAGATCTGGCGGGGGGCACAGATACGCAGTATTTT
CASSQDLAGGTDTQYF
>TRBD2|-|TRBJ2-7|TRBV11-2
TGTGCCAGCAGCTTTAGCGGGGGGGCCTACGAGCAGTACTTC
CASSFSGGAYEQYF
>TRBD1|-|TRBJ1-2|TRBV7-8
TGTGCCAGCAGCTTATATACAGGGGGAGGCTACACCTTC
CASSLYTGGGYTF
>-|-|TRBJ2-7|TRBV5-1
TGCGCCAGCAGCTTGGGACAGGTATACTACGAGCAGTACTTC
CASSLGQVYYEQYF
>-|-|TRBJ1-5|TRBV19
TGTGCCAGTAGTATAGACAATCAGCCCCAGCATTTT
CASSIDNQPQHF
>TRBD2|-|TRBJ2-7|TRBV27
TGTGCCAGCAGTTTATTTTCCCCGGGACTAAGTTCGAGCGAGCAGTACTTC
CASSLFSPGLSSSEQYF
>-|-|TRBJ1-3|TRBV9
TGTGCCAGCAGCGCTGGTGACAAGACTGGAAACACCATATATTTT
CASSAGDKTGNTIYF
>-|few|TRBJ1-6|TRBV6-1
TGTGCCAGCAGTGAAGGGGCAGGTCCAAATTCACCCCTCCACTTT
CASSEGAGPNSPLHF
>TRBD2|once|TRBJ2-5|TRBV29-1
TGCAGCGTTGAAGATCGAGGACTAGAGGCGGAGACCCAGTACTTC
CSVEDRGLEAETQYF
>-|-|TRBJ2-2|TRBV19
TGTGCCAGTGGCACCGGGGAGCTGTTTTTT
CASGTGELFF
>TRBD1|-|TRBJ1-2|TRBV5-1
TGCGCCAGTAAACCCGGGACAGGGACCTATGGCTACACCTTC
CASKPGTGTYGYTF
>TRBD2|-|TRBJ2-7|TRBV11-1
TGTGCCAGCAGCTTGCGGGAGGCACCCTACGAGCAGTACTTC
CASSLREAPYEQYF
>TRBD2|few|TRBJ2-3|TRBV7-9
TGTGCCAGCAGTCGGACTAGCGGGATGACAGATACGCAGTATTTT
CASSRTSGMTDTQYF
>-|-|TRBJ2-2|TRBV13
TGTGCCAGCAGCTTTGAAGGGGGCACCGGGGAGCTGTTTTTT
CASSFEGGTGELFF
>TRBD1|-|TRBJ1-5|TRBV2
TGTGCCAGCAGGCCGGGGACAGGGATGCATCAGCCCCAGCATTTT
CASRPGTGMHQPQHF
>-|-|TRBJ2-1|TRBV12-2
TGTGCAAGTCGCTTAGCCGGACTAGCGGTCCTCAATGAGCAGTTCTTC
CASRLAGLAVLNEQFF
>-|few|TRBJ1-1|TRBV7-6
TGTGCCAGCAGCTCTATGATGAACACTGAAGCTTTCTTT
CASSSMMNTEAFF